This T cell receptor (beta chain) emerged from a study of blood T cell repertoires in COVID-19. Across the study: Specimens from acute and convalescent COVID-19 originated in the United States, Italy and Spain.

Recovered participants had two consecutive negative NP/OP PCR tests, healthcare professional clearance, or symptom resolution. The V gene end was trimmed by 0 bases and the J gene end by 9 bases; junction bases not matched to a gene: 18. Germline CDR1 and CDR2: SGHTA and FQGTGA. CDR3 length equals 19 residues. Study processing details: Estimation of nucleated cell counts was performed using reference gene primer amplification. Some clones are missing from TCRdb's copy, which holds only in-frame ones; the method was immunoSEQ multiplex PCR. V, J and clone size derive from that table, while D and trimming were established from the DNA sequence. This table has about 270,000 clones, around 90% appearing once.

The rearrangement joins TRBV7-3 to TRBJ2-1, with 9 bases lining up with TRBD1. Sequenced: PBMCs or T cells enriched from blood (not recorded which). The source is a woman in her 30s who had recovered from COVID-19. CDR3 residues: CASSLTPPGQGLVEGEQFF. The CDR3 DNA follows: TGTGCCAGCAGCTTAACCCCCCCGGGACAGGGTCTCGTTGAAGGTGAGCAGTTCTTC.